The sequence of this T cell receptor (beta chain) was determined in a study of blood T cell repertoires in COVID-19. Overall study: The analysed material was cDNA or gDNA that came from T cells, B-cell-depleted T cells, or PBMCs.

Data came from immunoSEQ multiplex PCR; TCRdb stores just in-frame clones and leaves some out. The sample shows fewer than 300,000 clones, around 82% of them seen only once. The sequence was obtained from a human donor with COVID-19, enrolled during active disease. The donor label of this sample is uncertain. The source material was peripheral blood.

The CDR3 sequence is CATSDPQGTGASTDTQYF. The CDR3 DNA is TGTGCCACCAGTGATCCCCAGGGTACTGGCGCTAGCACAGATACGCAGTATTTT. This chain links TRBV24-1 with TRBJ2-3, with D possibly being TRBD1 (5 bases). The CDR3 totals 18 residues. The V end was cut by 3 bases, the J end by 0 bases, with 18 bases between. Per the germline V gene, CDR1 is KGHDR and CDR2 is SFDVKD.